Reported below is one TCR beta chain. The source of the sample is a study of radiotherapy plus CTLA-4 blockade in lung cancer. On the study more broadly: Of the patients, 15% to 20% showed objective responses and roughly 31% attained disease control.

Chemo-refractory metastatic non-small-cell lung cancer patients underwent focal radiation alongside CTLA-4 blockade with ipilimumab. Only in-frame clones appear in the TCRdb table, and some are missing; sequencing was by immunoSEQ multiplex PCR. The sample shows roughly 71,000 clones, approximately 78% of them seen only once. Between the trimmed V and J ends, which lost 8 bases and 7 bases, there was a span of 15 bases. Looked up from germline, CDR1 is SNHLY and CDR2 is FYNNEI. The CDR3 contains 13 residues. The TCR was taken from a human donor with non-small cell lung cancer who had a complete response to radiotherapy plus ipilimumab. The source material was peripheral blood, sampled from a patient treated with radiotherapy plus ipilimumab. The chain links TRBV2 to TRBJ1-5; D might be TRBD1 (6 bases). The CDR3 sequence: CASGNRAGQPQHF. The CDR3 DNA reads as TGTGCCAGCGGAAACAGGGCCGGACAGCCCCAGCATTTT. The complete variable domain, with remaining parts taken from reference TRBV2 and TRBJ1-5, reads EPEVTQTPSHQVTQMGQEVILRCVPISNHLYFYWYRQILGQKVEFLVSFYNNEISEKSEIFDDQFSVERPDGSNFTLKIRSTKLEDSAMYFCASGNRAGQPQHFGDGTRLSIL.